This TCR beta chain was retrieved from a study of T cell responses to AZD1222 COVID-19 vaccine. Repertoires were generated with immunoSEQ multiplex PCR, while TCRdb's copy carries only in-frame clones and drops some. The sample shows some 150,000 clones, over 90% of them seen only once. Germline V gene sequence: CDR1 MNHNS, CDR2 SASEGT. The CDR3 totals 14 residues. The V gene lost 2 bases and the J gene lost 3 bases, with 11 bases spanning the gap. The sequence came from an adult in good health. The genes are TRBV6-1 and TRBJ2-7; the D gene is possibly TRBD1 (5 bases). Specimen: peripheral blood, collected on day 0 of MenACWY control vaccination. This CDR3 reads CASSERGQNYEQYF. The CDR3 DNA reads TGTGCCAGCAGTGAAAGAGGACAAAACTACGAGCAGTACTTC.